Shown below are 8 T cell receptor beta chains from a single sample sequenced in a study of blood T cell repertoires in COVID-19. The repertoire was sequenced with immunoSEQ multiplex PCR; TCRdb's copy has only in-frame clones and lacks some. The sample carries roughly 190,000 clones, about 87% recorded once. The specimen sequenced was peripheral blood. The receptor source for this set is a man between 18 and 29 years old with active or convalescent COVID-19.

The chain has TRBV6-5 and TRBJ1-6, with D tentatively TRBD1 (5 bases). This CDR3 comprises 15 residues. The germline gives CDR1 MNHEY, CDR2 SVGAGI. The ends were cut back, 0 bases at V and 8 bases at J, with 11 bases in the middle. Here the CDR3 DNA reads TGTGCCAGCAGTTACTCGGCAGGGTTGGATTCACCCCTCCACTTT. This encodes CASSYSAGLDSPLHF.

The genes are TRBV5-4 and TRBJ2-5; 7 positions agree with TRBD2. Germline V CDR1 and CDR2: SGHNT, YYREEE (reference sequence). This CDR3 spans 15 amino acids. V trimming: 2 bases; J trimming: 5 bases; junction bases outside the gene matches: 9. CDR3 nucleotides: TGTGCCAGCAGCTTAGGACTAGGTGGTGGGGAGACCCAGTACTTC. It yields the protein CASSLGLGGGETQYF.

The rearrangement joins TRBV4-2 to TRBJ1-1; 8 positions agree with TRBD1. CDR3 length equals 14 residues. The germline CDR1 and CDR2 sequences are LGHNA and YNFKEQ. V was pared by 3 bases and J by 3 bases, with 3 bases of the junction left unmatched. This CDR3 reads CASSQGQDYTEAFF. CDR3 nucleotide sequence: TGTGCCAGCAGCCAGGGACAGGACTACACTGAAGCTTTCTTT.

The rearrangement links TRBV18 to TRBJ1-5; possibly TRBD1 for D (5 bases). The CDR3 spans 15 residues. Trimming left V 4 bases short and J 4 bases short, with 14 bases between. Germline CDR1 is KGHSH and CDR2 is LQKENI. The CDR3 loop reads CASSLGQDLNQPQHF. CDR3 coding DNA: TGTGCCAGCTCACTCGGACAAGACCTAAATCAGCCCCAGCATTTT.

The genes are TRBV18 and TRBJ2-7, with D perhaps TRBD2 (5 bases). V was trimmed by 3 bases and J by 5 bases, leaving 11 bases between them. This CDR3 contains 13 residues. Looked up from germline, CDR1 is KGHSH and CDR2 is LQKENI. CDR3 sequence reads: CASSPIREDEQYF. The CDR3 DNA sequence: TGTGCCAGCTCACCGATCCGGGAAGACGAGCAGTACTTC.

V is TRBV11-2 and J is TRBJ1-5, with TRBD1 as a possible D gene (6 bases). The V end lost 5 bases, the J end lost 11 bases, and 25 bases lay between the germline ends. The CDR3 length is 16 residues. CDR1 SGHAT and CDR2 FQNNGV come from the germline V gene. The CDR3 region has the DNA TGTGCCAGCAGCGCCCGGTTGGGAGGGGGGATCAAGACCCAGCATTTT. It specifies CASSARLGGGIKTQHF.

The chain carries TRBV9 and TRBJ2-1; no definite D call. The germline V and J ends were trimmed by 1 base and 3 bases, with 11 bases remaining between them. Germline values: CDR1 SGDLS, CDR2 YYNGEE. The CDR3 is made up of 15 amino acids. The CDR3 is CASSVTQRDYNEQFF. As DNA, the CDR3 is TGTGCCAGCAGCGTAACCCAGCGAGACTACAATGAGCAGTTCTTC. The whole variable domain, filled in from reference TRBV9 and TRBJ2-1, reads DSGVTQTPKHLITATGQRVTLRCSPRSGDLSVYWYQQSLDQGLQFLIQYYNGEERAKGNILERFSAQQFPDLHSELNLSSLELGDSALYFCASSVTQRDYNEQFFGPGTRLTVL.

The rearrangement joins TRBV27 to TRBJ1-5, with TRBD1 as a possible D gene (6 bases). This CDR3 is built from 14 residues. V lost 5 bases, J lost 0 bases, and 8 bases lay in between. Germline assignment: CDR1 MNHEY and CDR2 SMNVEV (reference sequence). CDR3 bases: TGTGCCAGCAGTCAGGGGTATAGCAATCAGCCCCAGCATTTT. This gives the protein CASSQGYSNQPQHF.